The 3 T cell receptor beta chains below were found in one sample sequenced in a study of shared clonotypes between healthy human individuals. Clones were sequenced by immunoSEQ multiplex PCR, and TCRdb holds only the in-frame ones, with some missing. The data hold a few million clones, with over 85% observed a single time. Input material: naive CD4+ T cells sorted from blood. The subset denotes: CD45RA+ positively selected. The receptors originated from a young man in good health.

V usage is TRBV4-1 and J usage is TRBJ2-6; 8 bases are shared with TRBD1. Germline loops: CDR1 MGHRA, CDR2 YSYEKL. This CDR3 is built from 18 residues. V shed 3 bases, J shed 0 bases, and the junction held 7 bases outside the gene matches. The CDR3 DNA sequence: TGCGCCAGCAGCCAGGACAGGGAAGGGGGCTCTGGGGCCAACGTCCTGACTTTC. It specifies CASSQDREGGSGANVLTF.

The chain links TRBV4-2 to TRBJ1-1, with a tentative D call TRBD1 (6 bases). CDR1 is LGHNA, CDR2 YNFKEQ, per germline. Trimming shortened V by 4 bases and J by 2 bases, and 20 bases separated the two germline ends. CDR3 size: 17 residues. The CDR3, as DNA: TGTGCCAGCAGCCTAAGCGCGGCGACACAGGGAAACACTGAAGCTTTCTTT. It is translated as CASSLSAATQGNTEAFF.

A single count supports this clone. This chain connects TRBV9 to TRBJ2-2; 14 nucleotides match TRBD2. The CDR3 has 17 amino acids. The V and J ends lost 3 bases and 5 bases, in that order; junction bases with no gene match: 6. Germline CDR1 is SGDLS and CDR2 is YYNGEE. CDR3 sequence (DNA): TGTGCCAGCAGCGATGGACTAGCGGGAGGACGGACCGGGGAGCTGTTTTTT. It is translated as CASSDGLAGGRTGELFF.